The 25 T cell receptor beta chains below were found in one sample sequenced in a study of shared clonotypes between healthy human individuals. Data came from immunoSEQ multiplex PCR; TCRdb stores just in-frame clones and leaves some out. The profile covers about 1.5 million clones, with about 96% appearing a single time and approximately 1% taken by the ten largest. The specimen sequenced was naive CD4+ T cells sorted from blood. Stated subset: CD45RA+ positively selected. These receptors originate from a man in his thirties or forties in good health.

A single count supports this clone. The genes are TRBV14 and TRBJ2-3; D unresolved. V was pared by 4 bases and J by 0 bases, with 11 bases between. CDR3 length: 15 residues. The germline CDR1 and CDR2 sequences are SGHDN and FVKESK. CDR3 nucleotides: TGTGCCAGCAGCCGCCGGCTGGGGAGCACAGATACGCAGTATTTT. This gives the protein CASSRRLGSTDTQYF.

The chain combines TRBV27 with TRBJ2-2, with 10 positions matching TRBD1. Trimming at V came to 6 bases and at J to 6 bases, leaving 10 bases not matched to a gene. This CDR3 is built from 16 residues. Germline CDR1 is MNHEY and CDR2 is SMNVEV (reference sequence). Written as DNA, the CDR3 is TGTGCCAGCAGACTAGGGGGACAGGGGAAGGCCGGGGAGCTGTTTTTT. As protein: CASRLGGQGKAGELFF.

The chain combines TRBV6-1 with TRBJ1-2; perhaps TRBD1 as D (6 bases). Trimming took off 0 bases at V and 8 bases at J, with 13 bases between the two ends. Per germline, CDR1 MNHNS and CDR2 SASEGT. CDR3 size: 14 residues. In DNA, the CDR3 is TGTGCCAGCAGTGAAGCTGGGGGGGCATTAGGCTACACCTTC. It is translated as CASSEAGGALGYTF.

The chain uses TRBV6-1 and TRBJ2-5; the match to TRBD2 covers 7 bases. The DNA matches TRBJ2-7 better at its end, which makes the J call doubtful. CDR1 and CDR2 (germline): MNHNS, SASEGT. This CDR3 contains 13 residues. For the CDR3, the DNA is TGTGCCAGCAGACTAGCGACAACCTACGAGCAGTACTTC. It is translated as CASRLATTYEQYF.

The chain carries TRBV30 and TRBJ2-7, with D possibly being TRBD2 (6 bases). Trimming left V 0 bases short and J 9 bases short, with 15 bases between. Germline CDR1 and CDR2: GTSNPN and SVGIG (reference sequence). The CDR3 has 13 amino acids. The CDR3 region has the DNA TGTGCCTGGAGTGTACTGGGGGGTTCTGGGCAGTACTTC. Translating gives CAWSVLGGSGQYF.

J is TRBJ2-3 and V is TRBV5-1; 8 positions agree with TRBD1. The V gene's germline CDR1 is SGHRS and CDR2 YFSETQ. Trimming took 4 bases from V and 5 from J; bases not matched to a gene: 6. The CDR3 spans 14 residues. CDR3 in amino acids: CASSAGQGGDTQYF. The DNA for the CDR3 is TGCGCCAGCAGCGCAGGACAGGGTGGAGATACGCAGTATTTT.

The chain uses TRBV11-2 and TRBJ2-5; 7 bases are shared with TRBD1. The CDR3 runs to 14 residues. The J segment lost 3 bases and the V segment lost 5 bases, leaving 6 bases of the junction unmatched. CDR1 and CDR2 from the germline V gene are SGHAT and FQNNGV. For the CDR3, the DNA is TGTGCCAGCAGCATAGCGACAGGGAAAGAGACCCAGTACTTC. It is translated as CASSIATGKETQYF.

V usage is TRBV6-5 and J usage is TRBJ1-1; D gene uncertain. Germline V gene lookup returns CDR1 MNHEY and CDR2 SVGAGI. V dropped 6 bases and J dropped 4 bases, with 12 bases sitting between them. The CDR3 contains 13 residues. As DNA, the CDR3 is TGTGCCAGCAGGGCGTGGGGTAGCACTGAAGCTTTCTTT. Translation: CASRAWGSTEAFF.

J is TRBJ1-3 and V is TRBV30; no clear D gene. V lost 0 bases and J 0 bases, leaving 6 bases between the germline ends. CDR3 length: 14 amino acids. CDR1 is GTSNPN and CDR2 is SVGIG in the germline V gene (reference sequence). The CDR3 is CAWSVSISGNTIYF. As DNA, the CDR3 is TGTGCCTGGAGTGTATCCATCTCTGGAAACACCATATATTTT.

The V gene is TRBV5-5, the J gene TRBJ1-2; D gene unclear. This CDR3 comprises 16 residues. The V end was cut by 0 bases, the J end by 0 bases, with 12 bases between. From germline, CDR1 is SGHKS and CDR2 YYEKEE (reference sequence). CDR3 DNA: TGTGCCAGCAGCTTGGTCCCCACACCAGCTAACTATGGCTACACCTTC. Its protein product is CASSLVPTPANYGYTF.

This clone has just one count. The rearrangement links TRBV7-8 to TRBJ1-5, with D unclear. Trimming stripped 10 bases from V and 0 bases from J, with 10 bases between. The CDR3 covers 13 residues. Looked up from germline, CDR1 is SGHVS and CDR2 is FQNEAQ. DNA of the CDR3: TGTGCCACCTCGGGAGCTAGCAATCAGCCCCAGCATTTT. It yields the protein CATSGASNQPQHF.

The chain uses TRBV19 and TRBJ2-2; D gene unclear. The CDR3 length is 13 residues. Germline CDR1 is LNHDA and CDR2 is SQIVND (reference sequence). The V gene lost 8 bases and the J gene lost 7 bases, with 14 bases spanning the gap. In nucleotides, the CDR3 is TGTGCCAGTTCAGCCAATCTGGACGGGGAGCTGTTTTTT. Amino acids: CASSANLDGELFF.

The DNA for the CDR3 is TGTGCCAGCTCGCGGACAAACCAAGAGACCCAGTACTTC. It is translated as CASSRTNQETQYF. The chain employs TRBV18 and TRBJ2-5; tentative D call: TRBD1 (5 bases). CDR1 and CDR2 (germline): KGHSH, LQKENI. Trimming cost V 6 bases and J 0 bases, with 8 bases left between them. This CDR3 has 13 residues. Filled out from reference TRBV18 and TRBJ2-5, the complete variable domain reads NAGVMQNPRHLVRRRGQEARLRCSPMKGHSHVYWYRQLPEEGLKFMVYLQKENIIDESGMPKERFSAEFPKEGPSILRIQQVVRGDSAAYFCASSRTNQETQYFGPGTRLLVL.

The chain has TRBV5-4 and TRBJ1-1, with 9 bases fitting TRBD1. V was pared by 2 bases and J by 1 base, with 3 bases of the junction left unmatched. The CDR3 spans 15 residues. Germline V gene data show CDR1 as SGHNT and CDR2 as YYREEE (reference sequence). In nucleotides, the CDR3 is TGTGCCAGCAGCTTTCCGGGACAGGGGAACACTGAAGCTTTCTTT. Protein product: CASSFPGQGNTEAFF.

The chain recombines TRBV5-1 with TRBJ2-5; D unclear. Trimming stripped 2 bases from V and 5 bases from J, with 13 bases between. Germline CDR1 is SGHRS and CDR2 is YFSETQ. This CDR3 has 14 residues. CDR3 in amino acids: CASSFRMGTETQYF. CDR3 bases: TGCGCCAGCAGCTTTCGGATGGGAACGGAGACCCAGTACTTC. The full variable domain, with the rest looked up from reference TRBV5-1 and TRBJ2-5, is KAGVTQTPRYLIKTRGQQVTLSCSPISGHRSVSWYQQTPGQGLQFLFEYFSETQRNKGNFPGRFSGRQFSNSRSEMNVSTLELGDSALYLCASSFRMGTETQYFGPGTRLLVL.

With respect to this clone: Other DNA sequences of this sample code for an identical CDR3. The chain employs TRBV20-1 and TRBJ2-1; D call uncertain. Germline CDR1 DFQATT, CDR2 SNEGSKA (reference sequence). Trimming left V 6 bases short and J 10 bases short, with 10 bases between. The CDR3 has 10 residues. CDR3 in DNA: TGCAGTGCAAGTCGAGCGGAGCAGTTCTTC. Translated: CSASRAEQFF.

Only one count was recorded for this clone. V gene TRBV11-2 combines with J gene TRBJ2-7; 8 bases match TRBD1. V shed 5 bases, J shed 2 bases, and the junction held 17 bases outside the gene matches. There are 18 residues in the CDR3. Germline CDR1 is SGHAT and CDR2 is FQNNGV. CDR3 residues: CASSRTTLIKTGAYEQYF. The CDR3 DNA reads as TGTGCCAGCAGCCGTACCACACTCATAAAGACAGGGGCCTACGAGCAGTACTTC.

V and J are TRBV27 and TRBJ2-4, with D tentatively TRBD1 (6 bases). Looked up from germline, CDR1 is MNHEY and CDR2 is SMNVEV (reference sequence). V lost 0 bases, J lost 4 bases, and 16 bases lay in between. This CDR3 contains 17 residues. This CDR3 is CASSLSLGAGAKNIQYF. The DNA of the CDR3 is TGTGCCAGCAGTTTATCGTTGGGGGCTGGGGCGAAAAACATTCAGTACTTC.

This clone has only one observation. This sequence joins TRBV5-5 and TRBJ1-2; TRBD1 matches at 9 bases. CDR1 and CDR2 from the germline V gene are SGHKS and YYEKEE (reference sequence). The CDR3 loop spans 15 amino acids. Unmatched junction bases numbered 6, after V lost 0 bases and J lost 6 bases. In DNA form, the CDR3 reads TGTGCCAGCAGCTTGGACAGGGGGCTAGGGGATGGCTACACCTTC. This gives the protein CASSLDRGLGDGYTF.

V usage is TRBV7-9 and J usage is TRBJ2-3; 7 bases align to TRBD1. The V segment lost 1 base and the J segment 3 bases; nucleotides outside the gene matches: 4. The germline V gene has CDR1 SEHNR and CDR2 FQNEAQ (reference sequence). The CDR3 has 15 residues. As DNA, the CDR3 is TGTGCCAGCAGCTTAGGCAGGGGGATGACAGATACGCAGTATTTT. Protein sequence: CASSLGRGMTDTQYF.

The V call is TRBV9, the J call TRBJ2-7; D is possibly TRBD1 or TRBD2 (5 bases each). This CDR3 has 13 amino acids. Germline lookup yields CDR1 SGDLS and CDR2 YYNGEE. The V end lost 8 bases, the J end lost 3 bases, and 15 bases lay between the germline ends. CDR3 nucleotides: TGTGCCAGTGACCGGGACGAAGGCTACGAGCAGTACTTC. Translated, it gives CASDRDEGYEQYF. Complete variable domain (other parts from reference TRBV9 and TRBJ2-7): DSGVTQTPKHLITATGQRVTLRCSPRSGDLSVYWYQQSLDQGLQFLIQYYNGEERAKGNILERFSAQQFPDLHSELNLSSLELGDSALYFCASDRDEGYEQYFGPGTRLTVT.

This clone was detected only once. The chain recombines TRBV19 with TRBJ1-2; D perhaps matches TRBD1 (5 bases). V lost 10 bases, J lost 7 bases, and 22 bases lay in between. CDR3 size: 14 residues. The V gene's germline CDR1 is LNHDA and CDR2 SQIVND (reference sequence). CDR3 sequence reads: CATSPSGGLGGYTF. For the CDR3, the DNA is TGTGCCACCAGCCCCTCGGGGGGGTTGGGTGGCTACACCTTC.

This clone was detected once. The CDR3 loop reads CASSPPDRGLEGNQPQHF. CDR3 nucleotide sequence: TGTGCCAGCAGCCCCCCGGACAGGGGGCTAGAGGGCAATCAGCCCCAGCATTTT. The chain recombines TRBV7-8 with TRBJ1-5, with 11 bases lining up with TRBD1. Germline V gene lookup returns CDR1 SGHVS and CDR2 FQNEAQ. CDR3 size: 18 residues. V lost 5 bases and J lost 2; bases outside the gene matches: 11.

The DNA for the CDR3 is TGTGCCAGCAGCCTTAAGGAGACACAAGAGACCCAGTACTTC. Protein product: CASSLKETQETQYF. This chain joins TRBV2 and TRBJ2-5, with D unresolved. The V and J ends lost 6 bases and 2 bases respectively, with 13 bases between them. From germline, CDR1 is SNHLY and CDR2 FYNNEI. This CDR3 is 14 amino acids long.

This CDR3 is CASSFGTVGEQYF. CDR3 in DNA: TGTGCCAGCAGCTTCGGCACGGTGGGCGAGCAGTACTTC. The chain carries TRBV7-9 and TRBJ2-7; no clear D. The CDR3 extends over 13 amino acids. Deletions cut 3 bases from V and 6 bases from J, with 12 bases between. The germline CDR1 and CDR2 sequences are SEHNR and FQNEAQ (reference sequence).